In this sample, the clone carrying this T cell receptor (beta chain) turned up many times. The target antigen is unknown. This sample is drawn from a study of early T cells in non-severe SARS-CoV-2 infection. In the study overall: Bulk RNA from unsorted whole blood was sequenced; chains were unpaired.

Germline-derived CDR1 and CDR2 are MNHEY and SVGEGT. J lost 5 bases, V lost 8 bases, and 13 bases had no gene match. The CDR3 has 16 amino acids. Individual cDNA molecules carried attached unique molecular identifiers. TCRdb passed the 5' RACE reads through MiXCR, listing each CDR3 protein once. The sample lists some 46,000 distinct CDR3 sequences; roughly 6.6% were seen once. Points from the study as a whole: VDJdb matching, biased toward anti-spike CD8 responses, missed private and CD4 specificities.

The receptor was derived from an adult who was a healthcare worker with PCR-confirmed SARS-CoV-2 infection or an uninfected control (not recorded which). Sequenced here: whole blood, sampled at baseline. J is TRBJ2-2 and V is TRBV6-2 or TRBV6-3; TRBD2 matches 8 bases. The CDR3, as DNA: TGTGCCAGCCGCGCGAGTGGGACTAGAGTAACCGGGGAGCTGTTTTTT. Its translation is CASRASGTRVTGELFF.